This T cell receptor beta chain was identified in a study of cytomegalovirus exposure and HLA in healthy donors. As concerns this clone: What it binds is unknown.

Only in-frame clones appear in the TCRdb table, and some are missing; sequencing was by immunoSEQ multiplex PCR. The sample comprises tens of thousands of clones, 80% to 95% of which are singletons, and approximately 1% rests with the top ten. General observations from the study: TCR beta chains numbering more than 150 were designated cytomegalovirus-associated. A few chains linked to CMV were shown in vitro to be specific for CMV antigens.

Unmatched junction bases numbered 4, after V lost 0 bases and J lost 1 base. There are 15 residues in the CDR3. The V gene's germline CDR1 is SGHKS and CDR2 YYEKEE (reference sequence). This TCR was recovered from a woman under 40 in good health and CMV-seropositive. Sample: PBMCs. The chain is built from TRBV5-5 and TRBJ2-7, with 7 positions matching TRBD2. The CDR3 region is CASSLGLAVSYEQYF. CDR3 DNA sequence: TGTGCCAGCAGCTTGGGGCTAGCGGTTTCCTACGAGCAGTACTTC.